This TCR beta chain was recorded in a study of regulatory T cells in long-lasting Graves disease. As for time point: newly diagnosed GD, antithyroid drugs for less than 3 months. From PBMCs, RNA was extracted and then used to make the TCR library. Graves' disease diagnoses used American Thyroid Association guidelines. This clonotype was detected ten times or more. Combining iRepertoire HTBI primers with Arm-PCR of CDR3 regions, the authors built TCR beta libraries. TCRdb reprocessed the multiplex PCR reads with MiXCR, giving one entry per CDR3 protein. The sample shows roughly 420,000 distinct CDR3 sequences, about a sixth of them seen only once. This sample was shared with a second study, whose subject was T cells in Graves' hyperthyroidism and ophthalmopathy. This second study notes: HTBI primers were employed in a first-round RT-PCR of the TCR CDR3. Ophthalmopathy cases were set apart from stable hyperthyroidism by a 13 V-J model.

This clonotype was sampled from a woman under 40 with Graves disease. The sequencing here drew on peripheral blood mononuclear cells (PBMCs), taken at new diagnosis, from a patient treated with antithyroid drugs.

The DNA of the CDR3 is TGTGCCAGCAGCCTAGGGACGGCAAATACGCAGTATTTT. This translates into CASSLGTANTQYF. The chain recombines TRBV7-8 with TRBJ2-3; D assignment may be TRBD1 or TRBD2 (5 bases each). There are 13 residues in the CDR3. The V end lost 5 bases, the J end lost 7 bases, and 13 bases lay between the germline ends. Germline V gene data show CDR1 as SGHVS and CDR2 as FQNEAQ.